These 21 T cell receptor beta chains were sequenced from one sample in a study of brain T cells in children with intractable seizures. Here immunoSEQ multiplex PCR was the method, and the copy in TCRdb shows in-frame clones only, minus some. The table has 110,000 or so clones, 85% to 95% seen once; the top ten hold roughly 4%. Sequenced here: peripheral blood, sampled at surgery. The receptors were gathered from a boy less than two years old with hemimegalencephaly and intractable seizures.

V is TRBV10-3 and J is TRBJ1-3, with D unclear. CDR3 length equals 12 residues. Germline V lookup: CDR1 ENHRY, CDR2 SYGVKD. Trimming removed 8 bases from V and 1 base from J, with 6 bases in between. Written as DNA, the CDR3 is TGTGCCATCTACGATTCTGGAAACACCATATATTTT. This sequence encodes CAIYDSGNTIYF.

The chain is built from TRBV4-2 and TRBJ2-7, with 9 bases that match TRBD2. Losses at the gene ends were 4 bases for V and 3 bases for J; bases not matched to a gene: 13. There are 17 residues in the CDR3. In germline, CDR1 is LGHNA, CDR2 YNFKEQ. CDR3 DNA: TGTGCCAGCAGCCGATCTCTCGGGATAGCGGGAGACTACGAGCAGTACTTC. It specifies CASSRSLGIAGDYEQYF.

V gene TRBV24-1 combines with J gene TRBJ2-1; TRBD2 matches 9 bases. The CDR3 is made up of 12 amino acids. Germline V CDR1 and CDR2: KGHDR, SFDVKD. Losses at the gene ends were 5 bases for V and 10 bases for J; bases not matched to a gene: 2. DNA for the CDR3: TGTGCCACCAGTGCCGCGGGGGGGGAGCAGTTCTTC. Its translation is CATSAAGGEQFF.

The CDR3 sequence: CASSRTANTEAFF. The CDR3 DNA is TGTGCCAGCAGCCGGACTGCGAACACTGAAGCTTTCTTT. The V and J genes are TRBV6-5 and TRBJ1-1; no firm D call. The germline V and J ends were trimmed by 6 bases and 1 base, with 9 bases remaining between them. Germline V lookup: CDR1 MNHEY, CDR2 SVGAGI. This CDR3 has 13 residues.

J is TRBJ2-7 and V is TRBV10-3; 8 bases map to TRBD1. This CDR3 has 14 amino acids. Germline assignment: CDR1 ENHRY and CDR2 SYGVKD. V was pared by 10 bases and J by 3 bases, with 11 bases of the junction left unmatched. In DNA, the CDR3 is TGTGCCACTCTAAGGCAGGGGGCTTTCTACGAGCAGTACTTC. Translated: CATLRQGAFYEQYF.

The chain recombines TRBV4-2 with TRBJ2-1; 11 positions agree with TRBD2. This CDR3 comprises 14 residues. Trimming took 5 bases from V and 5 from J; bases not matched to a gene: 2. CDR1 and CDR2 from the germline V gene are LGHNA and YNFKEQ. In nucleotides, the CDR3 is TGTGCCAGCAGCTTAGCGGGAGGGAACAATGAGCAGTTCTTC. It yields the protein CASSLAGGNNEQFF.

The rearrangement joins TRBV27 to TRBJ2-7; a weak D match, TRBD2 (6 bases). Germline CDR1 is MNHEY and CDR2 is SMNVEV (reference sequence). The CDR3 has 14 amino acids. Trimming left V 5 bases short and J 0 bases short, with 11 bases between. The CDR3 DNA follows: TGTGCCAGCAGTCGGGACTCCAACTCCTACGAGCAGTACTTC. This encodes CASSRDSNSYEQYF.

This rearrangement joins TRBV18 to TRBJ1-6; TRBD1 might be the D (6 bases). This CDR3 spans 17 amino acids. Per the germline V gene, CDR1 is KGHSH and CDR2 is LQKENI. V lost 0 bases, J lost 6 bases, and 15 bases lay in between. CDR3 sequence reads: CASSPPTPGHPNSPLHF. In nucleotides, the CDR3 is TGTGCCAGCTCACCACCGACTCCGGGACATCCTAATTCACCCCTCCACTTT. The full variable domain, with the rest looked up from reference TRBV18 and TRBJ1-6, is NAGVMQNPRHLVRRRGQEARLRCSPMKGHSHVYWYRQLPEEGLKFMVYLQKENIIDESGMPKERFSAEFPKEGPSILRIQQVVRGDSAAYFCASSPPTPGHPNSPLHFGNGTRLTVT.

The chain is built from TRBV19 and TRBJ2-7; weak D call: TRBD1 (5 bases). Trimming took 6 bases from V and 4 from J, leaving 19 bases between them. CDR1 is LNHDA and CDR2 is SQIVND in the germline V gene (reference sequence). CDR3 length: 15 residues. In DNA form, the CDR3 reads TGTGCCAGTAGCCATATATGGGGCGACAGTTACGAGCAGTACTTC. It translates to CASSHIWGDSYEQYF.

The chain combines TRBV11-2 with TRBJ2-1; TRBD2 might be the D (9 bases). V lost 5 bases, J lost 0 bases, and 17 bases lay in between. CDR3 length: 17 residues. The germline gives CDR1 SGHAT, CDR2 FQNNGV. In DNA, the CDR3 is TGTGCCAGCAGCCAGGGGGCGGGAGGGCCCTCCTACAATGAGCAGTTCTTC. Encoded protein: CASSQGAGGPSYNEQFF.

V and J are TRBV5-1 and TRBJ2-7; D might be TRBD1 or TRBD2, each matching 7 bases. Germline lookup yields CDR1 SGHRS and CDR2 YFSETQ. The CDR3 length is 14 residues. Trimming removed 5 bases at V and 0 bases at J, with 12 bases between. DNA for the CDR3: TGCGCCAGCAGACAGGGGAGGGACTCCTACGAGCAGTACTTC. It yields the protein CASRQGRDSYEQYF.

The genes are TRBV7-6 and TRBJ2-5; 11 positions match TRBD2. Per the germline V gene, CDR1 is SGHVS and CDR2 is FNYEAQ. V dropped 5 bases and J dropped 4; count of bases not matched to a gene: 6. The CDR3 is 15 amino acids. The CDR3 reads CASSLGTSGSETQYF. The CDR3 DNA reads TGTGCCAGCAGCCTGGGGACTAGCGGCTCAGAGACCCAGTACTTC.

The chain recombines TRBV5-5 with TRBJ2-1; TRBD2 matches 12 bases. CDR1 and CDR2 (germline): SGHKS, YYEKEE (reference sequence). The CDR3 length is 14 residues. The V segment lost 5 bases and the J segment 5 bases; nucleotides outside the gene matches: 2. The CDR3 reads CASRGLAGHNEQFF. CDR3 DNA sequence: TGTGCCAGCAGGGGACTAGCGGGCCACAATGAGCAGTTCTTC.

CDR3 in DNA: TGTGCCAGCAGTTACCCGACAGGGTCCGAGCAGTACTTC. This sequence encodes CASSYPTGSEQYF. The chain is built from TRBV6-5 and TRBJ2-7; 7 nucleotides agree with TRBD1. Germline CDR1 MNHEY, CDR2 SVGAGI. V gave up 2 bases and J gave up 6 bases; unmatched junction bases: 4. The CDR3 length is 13 residues.

CDR3 loop: CASSQTSMETQYF. The CDR3 bases are TGTGCCAGCAGCCAGACTAGCATGGAGACCCAGTACTTC. The V gene is TRBV5-5, the J gene TRBJ2-5; 7 bases line up with TRBD2. V was clipped by 4 bases and J by 5 bases; unmatched bases: 5. Per germline, CDR1 SGHKS and CDR2 YYEKEE (reference sequence). The CDR3 consists of 13 residues.

The chain uses TRBV13 and TRBJ1-5, with TRBD1 as a possible D gene (5 bases). CDR3 length: 13 residues. Germline lookup yields CDR1 PRHDT and CDR2 FYEKMQ (reference sequence). V gave up 5 bases and J gave up 5 bases, with 10 bases separating them. DNA for the CDR3: TGTGCCAGCAGCCCGGGACGGGATCAGCCCCAGCATTTT. This codes for CASSPGRDQPQHF.

The rearrangement links TRBV7-3 to TRBJ2-7, with D possibly TRBD1 on 5 matching bases. The CDR3 has 16 amino acids. V dropped 5 bases and J dropped 4 bases, with 21 bases sitting between them. Germline CDR1 is SGHTA and CDR2 is FQGTGA. CDR3 DNA: TGTGCCAGCAGCCGCCTATCCGGTTTTGGGGCGTACGAGCAGTACTTC. It is translated as CASSRLSGFGAYEQYF.

The chain is built from TRBV27 and TRBJ2-7, with TRBD2 matching 9 bases. The CDR3 contains 14 residues. The germline gives CDR1 MNHEY, CDR2 SMNVEV (reference sequence). Trimming removed 5 bases from V and 0 bases from J; junction bases left unmatched: 2. The CDR3 reads CASSIAGVSYEQYF. CDR3 nucleotide sequence: TGTGCCAGCAGTATAGCGGGAGTCTCCTACGAGCAGTACTTC.

This chain joins TRBV9 and TRBJ1-2; the D gene is possibly TRBD1 (6 bases). V shed 4 bases and J shed 12 bases, with 19 bases lying between them. Germline assignment: CDR1 SGDLS and CDR2 YYNGEE. The CDR3 has 13 residues. This CDR3 is CASSPWLGAVDTF. The DNA of the CDR3 is TGTGCCAGCAGCCCCTGGTTGGGGGCGGTTGACACCTTC.

The rearrangement joins TRBV18 to TRBJ1-4; D gene uncertain. V was cut by 1 base and J by 8 bases, with 8 bases left in between. Germline assignment: CDR1 KGHSH and CDR2 LQKENI. CDR3 length: 13 amino acids. The DNA for the CDR3 is TGTGCCAGCTCACCACGAGCTCGCGAAAAACTGTTTTTT. It is translated as CASSPRAREKLFF. The full variable domain, its missing parts supplied by reference TRBV18 and TRBJ1-4, is NAGVMQNPRHLVRRRGQEARLRCSPMKGHSHVYWYRQLPEEGLKFMVYLQKENIIDESGMPKERFSAEFPKEGPSILRIQQVVRGDSAAYFCASSPRAREKLFFGSGTQLSVL.

A few counts support this clone. The V call is TRBV28, the J call TRBJ1-2; D not certain. CDR1 and CDR2 from the germline V gene are MDHEN and SYDVKM. The CDR3 spans 11 residues. Trimming stripped 4 bases from V and 2 bases from J, with 2 bases between. CDR3 bases: TGTGCCAGCAGTTCCAACTATGGCTACACCTTC. Translation gives CASSSNYGYTF.